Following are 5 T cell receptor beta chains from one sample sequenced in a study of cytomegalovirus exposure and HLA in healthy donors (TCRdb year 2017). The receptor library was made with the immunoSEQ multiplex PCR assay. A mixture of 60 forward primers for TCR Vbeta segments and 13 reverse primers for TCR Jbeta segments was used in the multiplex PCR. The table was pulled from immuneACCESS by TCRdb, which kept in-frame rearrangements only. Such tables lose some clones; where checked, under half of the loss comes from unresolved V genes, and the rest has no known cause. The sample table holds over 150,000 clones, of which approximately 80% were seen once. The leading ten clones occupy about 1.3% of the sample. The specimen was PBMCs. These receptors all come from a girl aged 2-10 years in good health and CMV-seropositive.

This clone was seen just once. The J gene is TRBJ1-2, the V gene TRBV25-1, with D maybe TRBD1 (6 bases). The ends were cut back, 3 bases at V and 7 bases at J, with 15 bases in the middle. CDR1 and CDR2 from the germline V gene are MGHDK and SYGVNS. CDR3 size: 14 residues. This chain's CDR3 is CASSDRYTGFGYTF. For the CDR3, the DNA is TGTGCCAGCAGTGACCGGTATACAGGGTTTGGCTACACCTTC.

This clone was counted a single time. The CDR3 DNA follows: TGTGCCAGCGGGACTAGCCAAGAGACCCAGTACTTC. Translated: CASGTSQETQYF. This chain uses TRBV2 with TRBJ2-5; 8 bases fit TRBD2. The germline V gene has CDR1 SNHLY and CDR2 FYNNEI. This CDR3 region has 12 residues. Unmatched junction bases numbered 0, after V lost 8 bases and J lost 1 base.

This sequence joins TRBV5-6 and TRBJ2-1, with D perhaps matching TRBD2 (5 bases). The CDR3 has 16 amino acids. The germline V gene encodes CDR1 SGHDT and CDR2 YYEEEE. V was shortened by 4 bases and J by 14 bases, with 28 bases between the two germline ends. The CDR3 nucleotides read TGTGCCAGCAGCCTGTCGCTGGATCCGGGGATCTCTTCCGAGTTCTTC. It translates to CASSLSLDPGISSEFF.

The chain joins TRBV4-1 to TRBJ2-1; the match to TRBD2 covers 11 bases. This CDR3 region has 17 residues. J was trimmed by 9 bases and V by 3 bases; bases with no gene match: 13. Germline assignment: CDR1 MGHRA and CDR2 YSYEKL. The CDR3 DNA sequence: TGCGCCAGCAGCCAGCCCTTTACTAGCGGGAGTCCCGGTGAGCAGTTCTTC. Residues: CASSQPFTSGSPGEQFF.

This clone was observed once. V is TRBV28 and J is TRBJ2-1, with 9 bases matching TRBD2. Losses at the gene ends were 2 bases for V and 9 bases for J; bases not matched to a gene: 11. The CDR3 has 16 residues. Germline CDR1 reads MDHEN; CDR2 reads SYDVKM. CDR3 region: CASSLLVAGASIEQFF. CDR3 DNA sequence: TGTGCCAGCAGTTTACTTGTAGCGGGAGCCTCCATTGAGCAGTTCTTC.